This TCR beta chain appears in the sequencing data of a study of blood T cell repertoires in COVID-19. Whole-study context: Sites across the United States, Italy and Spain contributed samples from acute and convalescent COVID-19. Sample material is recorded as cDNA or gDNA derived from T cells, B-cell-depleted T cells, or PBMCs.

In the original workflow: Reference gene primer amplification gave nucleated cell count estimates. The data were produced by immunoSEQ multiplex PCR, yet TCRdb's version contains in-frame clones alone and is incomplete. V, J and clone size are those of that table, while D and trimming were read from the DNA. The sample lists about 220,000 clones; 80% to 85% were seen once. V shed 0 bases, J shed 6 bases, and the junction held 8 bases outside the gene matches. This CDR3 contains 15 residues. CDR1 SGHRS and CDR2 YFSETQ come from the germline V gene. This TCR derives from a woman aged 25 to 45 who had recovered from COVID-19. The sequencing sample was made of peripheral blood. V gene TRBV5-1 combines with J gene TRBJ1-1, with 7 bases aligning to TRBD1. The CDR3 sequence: CASSLEGGGHSEAFF. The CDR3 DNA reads TGCGCCAGCAGCTTGGAAGGAGGGGGCCATTCTGAAGCTTTCTTT. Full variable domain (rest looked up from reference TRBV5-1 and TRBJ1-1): KAGVTQTPRYLIKTRGQQVTLSCSPISGHRSVSWYQQTPGQGLQFLFEYFSETQRNKGNFPGRFSGRQFSNSRSEMNVSTLELGDSALYLCASSLEGGGHSEAFFGQGTRLTVV.